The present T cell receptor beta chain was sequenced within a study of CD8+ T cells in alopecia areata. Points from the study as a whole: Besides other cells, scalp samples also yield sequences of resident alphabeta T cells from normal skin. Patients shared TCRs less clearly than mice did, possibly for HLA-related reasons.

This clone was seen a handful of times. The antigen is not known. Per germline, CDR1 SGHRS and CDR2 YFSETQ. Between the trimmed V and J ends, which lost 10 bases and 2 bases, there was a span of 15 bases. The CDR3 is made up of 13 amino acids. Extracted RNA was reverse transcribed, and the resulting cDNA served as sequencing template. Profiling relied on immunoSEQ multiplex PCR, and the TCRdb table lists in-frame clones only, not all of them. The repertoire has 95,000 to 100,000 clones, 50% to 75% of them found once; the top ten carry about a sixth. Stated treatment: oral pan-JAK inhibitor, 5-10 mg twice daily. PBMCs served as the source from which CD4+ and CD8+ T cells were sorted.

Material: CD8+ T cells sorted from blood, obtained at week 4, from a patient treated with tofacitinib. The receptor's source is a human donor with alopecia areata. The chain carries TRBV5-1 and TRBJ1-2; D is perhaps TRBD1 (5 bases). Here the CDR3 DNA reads TGCGCCGCCAACGTCCGGGACAACTATGGCTACACCTTC. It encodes CAANVRDNYGYTF.